The rows below give T cell receptor beta chains drawn from one sample of a study of blood T cell repertoires in COVID-19. TCRdb's copy holds only in-frame clones and misses some; the assay was immunoSEQ multiplex PCR. The top ten clones hold less than 0.6% of a sample with roughly 68,000 clones, 90% of them seen once. Sequencing was performed on peripheral blood. The receptors stem from a man between 50 and 59 years old with COVID-19, enrolled during active disease. CDR3s include the opening cysteine and the closing phenylalanine or tryptophan. Size tells how often a clone was seen (once, few, many) or the class of an expanded clone, and some rows leave it out.

CDR3 length: 20; V gene: TRBV6-4; J gene: TRBJ1-3; clone size: -; CDR3 protein: CASSDPPGLSGELAGNTIYF
CDR3 length: 18; V gene: TRBV21-1; J gene: TRBJ2-1; clone size: -; CDR3 protein: CASSKALRRVSSYNEQFF
CDR3 length: 14; V gene: TRBV7-2; J gene: TRBJ2-1; clone size: -; CDR3 protein: CASSLSSSYNEQFF
CDR3 length: 15; V gene: TRBV7-2; J gene: TRBJ2-7; clone size: -; CDR3 protein: CASSNPGLAPYEQYF
CDR3 length: 12; V gene: TRBV25-1; J gene: TRBJ1-5; clone size: few; CDR3 protein: CASWTGKQPQHF
CDR3 length: 16; V gene: TRBV9; J gene: TRBJ1-1; clone size: -; CDR3 protein: CASSVEGQPMNTEAFF
CDR3 length: 16; V gene: TRBV12-5; J gene: TRBJ2-2; clone size: -; CDR3 protein: CASGLTRQGSAGELFF
CDR3 length: 15; V gene: TRBV4-1; J gene: TRBJ2-2; clone size: -; CDR3 protein: CASSPDLGETGELFF
CDR3 length: 15; V gene: TRBV30; J gene: TRBJ2-5; clone size: -; CDR3 protein: CAWSVGDRDYETQYF
CDR3 length: 17; V gene: TRBV5-4; J gene: TRBJ2-5; clone size: -; CDR3 protein: CASSEGTSGRARETQYF
CDR3 length: 16; V gene: TRBV19; J gene: TRBJ1-4; clone size: -; CDR3 protein: CASRDDLTGPNEKLFF
CDR3 length: 15; V gene: TRBV11-2; J gene: TRBJ2-1; clone size: -; CDR3 protein: CASSSTSGTYNEQFF
CDR3 length: 14; V gene: TRBV5-1; J gene: TRBJ2-7; clone size: -; CDR3 protein: CASSSTGDLYEQYF
CDR3 length: 17; V gene: TRBV5-1; J gene: TRBJ2-7; clone size: -; CDR3 protein: CASSLGGPTGPSYEQYF
CDR3 length: 14; V gene: TRBV5-6; J gene: TRBJ2-3; clone size: -; CDR3 protein: CASSFGRVGDTQYF
CDR3 length: 13; V gene: TRBV2; J gene: TRBJ1-3; clone size: -; CDR3 protein: CASIQETGNTIYF
CDR3 length: 14; V gene: TRBV28; J gene: TRBJ2-7; clone size: -; CDR3 protein: CASSLLAGAYEQYF
CDR3 length: 17; V gene: TRBV9; J gene: TRBJ2-1; clone size: -; CDR3 protein: CASSVSEHQSSYNEQFF
CDR3 length: 16; V gene: TRBV4-2; J gene: TRBJ2-1; clone size: once; CDR3 protein: CASSPRKREGHNEQFF
CDR3 length: 16; V gene: TRBV5-1; J gene: TRBJ1-6; clone size: -; CDR3 protein: CASSLDPGLYNSPLHF
CDR3 length: 16; V gene: TRBV4-1; J gene: TRBJ1-5; clone size: -; CDR3 protein: CASSLRQGSNNQPQHF
CDR3 length: 15; V gene: TRBV30; J gene: TRBJ2-2; clone size: -; CDR3 protein: CAWSVRGRETGELFF
CDR3 length: 18; V gene: TRBV21-1; J gene: TRBJ1-4; clone size: -; CDR3 protein: CASSKAGTGGLANEKLFF
CDR3 length: 10; V gene: TRBV6-5; J gene: TRBJ2-1; clone size: once; CDR3 protein: CASSHREQFF
CDR3 length: 13; V gene: TRBV30; J gene: TRBJ2-5; clone size: -; CDR3 protein: CAWSVLVFETQYF
CDR3 length: 16; V gene: TRBV4-2; J gene: TRBJ2-3; clone size: -; CDR3 protein: CASSQGFSGTPGTQYF
CDR3 length: 14; V gene: TRBV2; J gene: TRBJ2-7; clone size: -; CDR3 protein: CASRPRTGFYEQYF
CDR3 length: 16; V gene: TRBV5-5; J gene: TRBJ2-7; clone size: -; CDR3 protein: CASSLVGQGTVYEQYF
CDR3 length: 14; V gene: TRBV19; J gene: TRBJ2-7; clone size: -; CDR3 protein: CASSKTSGSYEQYF
CDR3 length: 15; V gene: TRBV5-5; J gene: TRBJ1-1; clone size: -; CDR3 protein: CASSSSTGGVTEAFF
CDR3 length: 17; V gene: TRBV7-9; J gene: TRBJ1-2; clone size: -; CDR3 protein: CASSPGEGSLANYGYTF
CDR3 length: 13; V gene: TRBV19; J gene: TRBJ2-1; clone size: -; CDR3 protein: CATRSPGEYEQFF
CDR3 length: 13; V gene: TRBV18; J gene: TRBJ1-5; clone size: -; CDR3 protein: CAARGESNQPQHF
CDR3 length: 16; V gene: TRBV5-1; J gene: TRBJ2-2; clone size: -; CDR3 protein: CASSTLTGEGPGELFF
CDR3 length: 15; V gene: TRBV4-2; J gene: TRBJ1-1; clone size: -; CDR3 protein: CASSQANRGGTEAFF
CDR3 length: 15; V gene: TRBV6-5; J gene: TRBJ1-2; clone size: -; CDR3 protein: CASSSRDRGKEGYTF
CDR3 length: 12; V gene: TRBV3-1/TRBV3-2; J gene: TRBJ1-3; clone size: -; CDR3 protein: CASSQGLLTIYF
CDR3 length: 16; V gene: TRBV28; J gene: TRBJ2-5; clone size: -; CDR3 protein: CASSPRQGLGGETQYF
CDR3 length: 16; V gene: TRBV18; J gene: TRBJ1-6; clone size: -; CDR3 protein: CASSRKQQGTDSPLHF
CDR3 length: 18; V gene: TRBV5-1; J gene: TRBJ2-7; clone size: -; CDR3 protein: CASSPGLAGNLLFDEQYF
CDR3 length: 14; V gene: TRBV7-2; J gene: TRBJ2-5; clone size: -; CDR3 protein: CASSLGGYQETQYF
CDR3 length: 14; V gene: TRBV7-9; J gene: TRBJ2-5; clone size: -; CDR3 protein: CASSLWGDRETQYF
CDR3 length: 14; V gene: TRBV3-1/TRBV3-2; J gene: TRBJ1-3; clone size: -; CDR3 protein: CASSPGTAGNTIYF
CDR3 length: 15; V gene: TRBV7-7; J gene: TRBJ2-5; clone size: -; CDR3 protein: CASSDIRAPGETQYF
CDR3 length: 15; V gene: TRBV7-2; J gene: TRBJ2-7; clone size: -; CDR3 protein: CASSLKTDVSYEQYF
CDR3 length: 14; V gene: TRBV19; J gene: TRBJ2-3; clone size: once; CDR3 protein: CASSIGTRRDTQYF
CDR3 length: 17; V gene: TRBV28; J gene: TRBJ2-1; clone size: -; CDR3 protein: CASSGPKQSSLYNEQFF
CDR3 length: 14; V gene: TRBV10-3; J gene: TRBJ2-2; clone size: -; CDR3 protein: CAISGTANTGELFF
CDR3 length: 16; V gene: TRBV6-2/TRBV6-3; J gene: TRBJ2-7; clone size: -; CDR3 protein: CASSRGGAGESYEQYF
CDR3 length: 16; V gene: TRBV6-2/TRBV6-3; J gene: TRBJ2-6; clone size: medium-sized; CDR3 protein: CASSPARDSGANVLTF
CDR3 length: 14; V gene: TRBV10-3; J gene: TRBJ2-5; clone size: once; CDR3 protein: CAISESPDQETQYF